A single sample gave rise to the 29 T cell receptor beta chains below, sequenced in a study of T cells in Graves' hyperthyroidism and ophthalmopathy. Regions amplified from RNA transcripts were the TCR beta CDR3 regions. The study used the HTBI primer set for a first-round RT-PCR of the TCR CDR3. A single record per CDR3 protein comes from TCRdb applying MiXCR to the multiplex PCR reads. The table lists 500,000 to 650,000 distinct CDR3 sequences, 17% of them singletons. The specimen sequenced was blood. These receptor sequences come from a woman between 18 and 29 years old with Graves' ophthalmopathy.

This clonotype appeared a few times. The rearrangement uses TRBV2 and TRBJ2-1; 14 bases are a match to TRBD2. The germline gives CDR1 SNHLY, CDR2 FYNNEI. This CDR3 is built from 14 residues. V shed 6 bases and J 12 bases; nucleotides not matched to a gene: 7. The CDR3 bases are TGTGCCAGCAGGCCGGGACTAGCGGGAGTCCGGCAGTTCTTC. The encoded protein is CASRPGLAGVRQFF.

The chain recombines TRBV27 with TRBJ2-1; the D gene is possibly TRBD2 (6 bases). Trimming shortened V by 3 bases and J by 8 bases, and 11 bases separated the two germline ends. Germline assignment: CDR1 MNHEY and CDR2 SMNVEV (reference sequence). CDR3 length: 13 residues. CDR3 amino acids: CASSLVGEDEQFF. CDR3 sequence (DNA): TGTGCCAGCAGTTTGGTGGGGGAGGATGAGCAGTTCTTC.

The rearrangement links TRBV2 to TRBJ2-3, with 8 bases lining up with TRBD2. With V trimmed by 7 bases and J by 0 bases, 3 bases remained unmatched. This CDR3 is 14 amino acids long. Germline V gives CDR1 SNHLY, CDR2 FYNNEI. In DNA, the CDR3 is TGTGCCAGCATTAGCGGGATTAGCACAGATACGCAGTATTTT. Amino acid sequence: CASISGISTDTQYF.

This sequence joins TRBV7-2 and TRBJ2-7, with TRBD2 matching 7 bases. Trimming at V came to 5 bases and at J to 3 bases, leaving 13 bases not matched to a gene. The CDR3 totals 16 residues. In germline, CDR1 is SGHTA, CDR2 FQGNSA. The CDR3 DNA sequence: TGTGCCAGCAGCCGGGGGGAGACCAGAGAGGACTACGAGCAGTACTTC. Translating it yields CASSRGETREDYEQYF.

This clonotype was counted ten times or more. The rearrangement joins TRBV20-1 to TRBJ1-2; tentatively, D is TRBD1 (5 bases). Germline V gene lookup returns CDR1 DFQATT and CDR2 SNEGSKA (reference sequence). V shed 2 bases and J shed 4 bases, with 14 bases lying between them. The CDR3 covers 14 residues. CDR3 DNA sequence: TGCAGTGCTAGACCTAGGGGCCTCCCCTATGGCTACACCTTC. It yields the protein CSARPRGLPYGYTF.

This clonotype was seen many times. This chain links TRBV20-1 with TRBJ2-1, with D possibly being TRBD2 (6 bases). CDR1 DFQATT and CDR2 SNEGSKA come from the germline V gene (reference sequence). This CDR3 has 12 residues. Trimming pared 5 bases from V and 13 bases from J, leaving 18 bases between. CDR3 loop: CSASTGLPPQFF. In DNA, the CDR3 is TGCAGTGCTTCTACGGGACTCCCACCCCAGTTCTTC.

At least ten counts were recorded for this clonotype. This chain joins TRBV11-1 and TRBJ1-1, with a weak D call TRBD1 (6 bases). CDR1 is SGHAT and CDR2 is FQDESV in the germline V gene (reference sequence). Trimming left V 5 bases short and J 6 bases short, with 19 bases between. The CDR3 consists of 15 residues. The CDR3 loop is CASSRGAGGRAEAFF. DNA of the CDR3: TGTGCCAGCAGCCGTGGGGCCGGGGGCAGGGCTGAAGCTTTCTTT.

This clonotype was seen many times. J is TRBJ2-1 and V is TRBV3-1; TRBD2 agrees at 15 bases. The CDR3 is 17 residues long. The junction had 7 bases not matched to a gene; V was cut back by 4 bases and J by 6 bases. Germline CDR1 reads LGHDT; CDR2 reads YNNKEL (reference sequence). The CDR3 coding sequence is TGTGCCAGCAGCCCCCGGACTAGCGGGGGGGCTTTCAATGAGCAGTTCTTC. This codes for CASSPRTSGGAFNEQFF.

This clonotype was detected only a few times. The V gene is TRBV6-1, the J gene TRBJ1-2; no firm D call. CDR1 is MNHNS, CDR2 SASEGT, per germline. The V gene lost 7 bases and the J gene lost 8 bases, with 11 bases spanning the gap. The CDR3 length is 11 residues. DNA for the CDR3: TGTGCCAGCACCCAAGCGGGCGGCTACACCTTC. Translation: CASTQAGGYTF.

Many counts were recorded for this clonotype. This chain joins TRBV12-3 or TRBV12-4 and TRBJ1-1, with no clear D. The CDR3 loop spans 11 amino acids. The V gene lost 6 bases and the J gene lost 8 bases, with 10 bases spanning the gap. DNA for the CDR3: TGTGCCAGCAGGTCCCTACAGGAAGCTTTCTTT. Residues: CASRSLQEAFF.

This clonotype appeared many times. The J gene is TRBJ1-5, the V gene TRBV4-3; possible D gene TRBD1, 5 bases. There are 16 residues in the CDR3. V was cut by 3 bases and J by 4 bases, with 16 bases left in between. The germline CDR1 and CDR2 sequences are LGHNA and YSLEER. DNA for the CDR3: TGCGCCAGCAGCCACACTCTTGGGACGGGTAATCAGCCCCAGCATTTT. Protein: CASSHTLGTGNQPQHF.

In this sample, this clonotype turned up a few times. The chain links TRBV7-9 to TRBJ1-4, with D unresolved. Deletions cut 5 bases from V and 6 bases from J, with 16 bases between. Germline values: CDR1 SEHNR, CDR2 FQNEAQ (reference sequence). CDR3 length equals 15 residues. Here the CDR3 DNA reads TGTGCCAGCAGCCACCTGGCAGACGGGGATGAAAAACTGTTTTTT. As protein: CASSHLADGDEKLFF. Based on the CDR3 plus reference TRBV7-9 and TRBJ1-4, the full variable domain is DTGVSQNPRHKITKRGQNVTFRCDPISEHNRLYWYRQTLGQGPEFLTYFQNEAQLEKSRLLSDRFSAERPKGSFSTLEIQRTEQGDSAMYLCASSHLADGDEKLFFGSGTQLSVL.

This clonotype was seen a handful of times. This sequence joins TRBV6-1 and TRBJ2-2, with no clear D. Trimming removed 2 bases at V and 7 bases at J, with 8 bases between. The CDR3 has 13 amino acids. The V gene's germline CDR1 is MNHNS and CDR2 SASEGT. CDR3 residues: CASSESEIGELFF. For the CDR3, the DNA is TGTGCCAGCAGTGAATCGGAGATCGGGGAGCTGTTTTTT.

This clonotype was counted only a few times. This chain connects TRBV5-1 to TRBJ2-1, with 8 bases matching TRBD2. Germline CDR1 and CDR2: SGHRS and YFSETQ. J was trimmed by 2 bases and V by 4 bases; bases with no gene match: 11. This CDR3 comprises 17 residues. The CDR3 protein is CASSAGREGWTYNEQFF. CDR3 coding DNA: TGCGCCAGCAGCGCCGGACGGGAGGGCTGGACCTACAATGAGCAGTTCTTC.

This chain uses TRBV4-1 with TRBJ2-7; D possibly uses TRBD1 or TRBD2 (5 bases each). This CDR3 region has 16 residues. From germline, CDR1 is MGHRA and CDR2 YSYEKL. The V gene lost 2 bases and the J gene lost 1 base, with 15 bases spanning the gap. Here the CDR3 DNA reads TGCGCCAGCAGCCAAATTTGGCAGGGAGTTTCCTACGAGCAGTACTTC. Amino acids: CASSQIWQGVSYEQYF.

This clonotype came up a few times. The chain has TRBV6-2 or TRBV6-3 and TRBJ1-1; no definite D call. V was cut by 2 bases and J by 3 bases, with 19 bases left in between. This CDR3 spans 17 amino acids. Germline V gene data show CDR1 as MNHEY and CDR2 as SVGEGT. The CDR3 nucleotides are TGTGCCAGCAGTTACGTGAGGCACTCCAAAAAGTACACTGAAGCTTTCTTT. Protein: CASSYVRHSKKYTEAFF.

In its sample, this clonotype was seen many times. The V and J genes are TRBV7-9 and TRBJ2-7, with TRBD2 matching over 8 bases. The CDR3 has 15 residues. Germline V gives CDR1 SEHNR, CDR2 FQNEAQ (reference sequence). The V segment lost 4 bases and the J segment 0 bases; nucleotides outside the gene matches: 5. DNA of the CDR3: TGTGCCAGCAGCTCGTTAGCGGGGAGCTCCTACGAGCAGTACTTC. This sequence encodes CASSSLAGSSYEQYF.

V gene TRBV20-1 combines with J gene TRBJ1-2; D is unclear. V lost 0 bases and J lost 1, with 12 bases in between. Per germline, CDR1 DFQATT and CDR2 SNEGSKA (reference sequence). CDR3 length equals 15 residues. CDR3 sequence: CSARDRTVDNYGYTF. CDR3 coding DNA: TGCAGTGCTAGAGACCGGACGGTGGATAACTATGGCTACACCTTC.

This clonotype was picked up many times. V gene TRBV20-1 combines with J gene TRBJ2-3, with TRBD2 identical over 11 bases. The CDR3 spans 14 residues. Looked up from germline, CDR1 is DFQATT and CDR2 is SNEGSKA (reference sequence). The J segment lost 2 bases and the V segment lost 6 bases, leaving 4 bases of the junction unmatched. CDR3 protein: CSATTSGDTDTQYF. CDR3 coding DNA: TGCAGTGCAACGACTAGCGGGGACACAGATACGCAGTATTTT.

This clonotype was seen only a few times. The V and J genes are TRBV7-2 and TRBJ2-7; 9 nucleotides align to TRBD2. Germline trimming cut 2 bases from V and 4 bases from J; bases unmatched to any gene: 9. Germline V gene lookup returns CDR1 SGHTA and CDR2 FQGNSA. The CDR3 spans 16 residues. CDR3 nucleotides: TGTGCCAGCAGCTTATCAAGGCTAGCGGGAAGTTACGAGCAGTACTTC. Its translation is CASSLSRLAGSYEQYF. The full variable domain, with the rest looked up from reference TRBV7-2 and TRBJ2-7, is GAGVSQSPSNKVTEKGKDVELRCDPISGHTALYWYRQSLGQGLEFLIYFQGNSAPDKSGLPSDRFSAERTGGSVSTLTIQRTQQEDSAVYLCASSLSRLAGSYEQYFGPGTRLTVT.

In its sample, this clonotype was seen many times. The CDR3 region has the DNA TGCGCCAGCAGCTTGGGGCCCCAGGAACAGCCGAACACTGAAGCTTTCTTT. This encodes CASSLGPQEQPNTEAFF. The chain recombines TRBV5-1 with TRBJ1-1; D unclear. Trimming cost V 0 bases and J 1 base, with 16 bases left between them. Germline CDR1 reads SGHRS; CDR2 reads YFSETQ. This CDR3 is built from 17 residues.

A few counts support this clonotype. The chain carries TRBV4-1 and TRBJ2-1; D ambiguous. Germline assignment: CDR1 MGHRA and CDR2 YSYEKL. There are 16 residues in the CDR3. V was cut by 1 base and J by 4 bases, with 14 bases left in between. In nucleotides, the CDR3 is TGCGCCAGCAGCCAAGGTCGGGCAGCTTGGTACAATGAGCAGTTCTTC. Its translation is CASSQGRAAWYNEQFF.

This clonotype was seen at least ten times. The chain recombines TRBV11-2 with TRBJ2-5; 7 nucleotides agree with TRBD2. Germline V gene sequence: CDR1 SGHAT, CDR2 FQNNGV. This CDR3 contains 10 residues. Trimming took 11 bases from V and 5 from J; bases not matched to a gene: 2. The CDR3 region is CAEGGETQYF. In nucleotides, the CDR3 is TGTGCCGAGGGAGGGGAGACCCAGTACTTC.

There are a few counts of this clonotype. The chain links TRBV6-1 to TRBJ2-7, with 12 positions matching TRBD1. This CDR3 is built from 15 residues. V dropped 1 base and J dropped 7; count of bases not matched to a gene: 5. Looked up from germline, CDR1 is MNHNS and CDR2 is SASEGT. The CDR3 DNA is TGTGCCAGCAGTGAAGAGGGGACAGGGGGCTATGAGCAGTACTTC. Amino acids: CASSEEGTGGYEQYF.

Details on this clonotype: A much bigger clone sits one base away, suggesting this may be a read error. CDR3 residues: CASSYVVAGRSDTQYF. For the CDR3, the DNA is TGTGCCAGCAGTTACGTGGTAGCGGGGCGCTCAGATACGCAGTATTTT. The chain couples TRBV6-5 to TRBJ2-3; 8 bases agree with TRBD2. The CDR3 consists of 16 residues. V lost 2 bases, J lost 4 bases, and 8 bases stayed unmatched. Germline V gene sequence: CDR1 MNHEY, CDR2 SVGAGI.

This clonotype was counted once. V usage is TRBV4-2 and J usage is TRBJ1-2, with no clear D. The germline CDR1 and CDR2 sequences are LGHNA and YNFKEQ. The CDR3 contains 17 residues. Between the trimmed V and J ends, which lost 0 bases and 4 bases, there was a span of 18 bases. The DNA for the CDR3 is TGTGCCAGCAGCCAAGATGGAACACTTCCACCCCTCTATGGCTACACCTTC. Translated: CASSQDGTLPPLYGYTF.

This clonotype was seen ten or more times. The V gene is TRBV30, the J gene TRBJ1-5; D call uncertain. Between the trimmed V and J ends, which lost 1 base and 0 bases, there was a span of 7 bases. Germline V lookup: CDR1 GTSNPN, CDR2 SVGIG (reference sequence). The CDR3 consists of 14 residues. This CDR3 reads CAWSGSTSNQPQHF. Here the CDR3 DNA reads TGTGCCTGGAGTGGTTCGACTAGCAATCAGCCCCAGCATTTT.

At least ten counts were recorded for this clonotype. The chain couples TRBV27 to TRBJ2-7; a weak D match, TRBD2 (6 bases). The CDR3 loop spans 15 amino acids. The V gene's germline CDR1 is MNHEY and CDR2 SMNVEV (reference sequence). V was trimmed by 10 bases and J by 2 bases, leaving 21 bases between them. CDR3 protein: CATQGFWRDTYEQYF. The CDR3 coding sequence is TGTGCCACCCAGGGATTTTGGCGGGATACCTACGAGCAGTACTTC.

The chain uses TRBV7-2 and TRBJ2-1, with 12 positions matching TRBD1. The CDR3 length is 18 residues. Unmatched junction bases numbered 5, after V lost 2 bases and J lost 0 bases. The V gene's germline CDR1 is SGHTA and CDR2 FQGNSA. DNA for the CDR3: TGTGCCAGCAGCTTAAGCGGGACAGGGGGCTACTCCTACAATGAGCAGTTCTTC. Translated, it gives CASSLSGTGGYSYNEQFF.